The rows below give T cell receptor beta chains drawn from one sample of a study of OX40 agonist ivuxolimab in advanced cancers. The method was immunoSEQ multiplex PCR; TCRdb's version includes in-frame clones alone and lacks a portion of them. The repertoire consists of roughly 32,000 clones, with 81% occurring once and the leading ten covering roughly a fifth. Specimen: CD4+ or CD8+ T cells sorted from blood, collected in a trial of the OX40 agonist ivuxolimab. The receptors were gathered from an adult with an advanced solid tumor such as melanoma, head and neck, liver or kidney cancer. Each CDR3 is given without its conserved first and last residue.

>TRBJ1-4|TRBV28
ASSPLVLEKLF
>TRBJ2-2|TRBV6-1
ASRHQTGELF
>TRBJ1-1|TRBV9
ASSADREWHKEAF
>TRBJ1-1|TRBV30
AWSVPLSGQTNTEAF
>TRBJ2-7|TRBV6-1
ASSVTGSYEQY
>TRBJ2-7|TRBV6-6
ASSGTVYLDEQY
>TRBJ2-7|TRBV6-5
ASSSGTPEQY
>TRBJ1-2|TRBV7-2
ASSQPYRDGGYT
>TRBJ1-3|TRBV6-6
ASSYSGPGNTIY
>TRBJ1-3|TRBV28
ASSSVGGSGNTIY
>TRBJ1-3|TRBV27
ASSSPAGVTGNTIY
>TRBJ1-1|TRBV7-9
ASSSTHKKAGTEAF
>TRBJ1-1|TRBV7-8
ASSPDRVISAF
>TRBJ1-2|TRBV6-5
ASSFRGYGYT
>TRBJ2-5|TRBV7-2
ASSLVPGHPQETQY
>TRBJ1-2|TRBV19
ASSPGRAYGYT
>TRBJ2-2|TRBV6-1
ASSDFAGVGTGELF
>TRBJ2-1|TRBV4-2
ASSQDLRAHNEQF
>TRBJ1-1|TRBV7-2
ASSLVSQGGEAF
>TRBJ2-7|TRBV28
ASSPTFPGRKSYEQY
>TRBJ2-3|TRBV5-1
ASSPQRGRTDTQY
>TRBJ2-1|TRBV2
ASSSGTGRDEQF
>TRBJ2-2|TRBV7-8
ASSLSVGTGELF
>TRBJ2-5|TRBV5-8
ASRETGLETQY
>TRBJ2-5|TRBV5-4
ASSLIQETQY
>TRBJ1-5|TRBV7-2
ASSLQSWGSNQPQH
>TRBJ1-4|TRBV18
ASSPPVQGGEKLF
>TRBJ2-3|TRBV29-1
SVEDGRRADTQY
>TRBJ2-5|TRBV5-1
ASSPGTGGLQETQY
>TRBJ2-3|TRBV10-2
ASSREGDLIPQY
>TRBJ2-3|TRBV6-1
ASSEPGRQGAADTQY
>TRBJ1-1|TRBV29-1
SVTPFGVGTEAF
>TRBJ1-6|TRBV6-1
ASRENSPLH
>TRBJ2-7|TRBV11-2
ASSLSLTAPD
>TRBJ1-1|TRBV7-9
ASSPSGWGGGEEAF
>TRBJ2-7|TRBV6-6
ASSLSGGAGEQY
>TRBJ1-1|TRBV18
ASSQKGQVNTEAF
>TRBJ2-7|TRBV2
ASSLDFSYEQY
>TRBJ1-1|TRBV7-9
ASSLTGETEAF
>TRBJ2-2|TRBV14
ASSPRQGATGELF
>TRBJ1-1|TRBV7-9
ASSLEVFPEAF
>TRBJ1-5|TRBV5-5
ASSTGPRGQPQH
>TRBJ2-5|TRBV9
ASSDQGAQLIETQY
>TRBJ1-2|TRBV30
AWSGERNGYT
>TRBJ2-3|TRBV29-1
SVPGLYTDTQY
>TRBJ2-2|TRBV6-5
ASSSPGRGRTGELF
>TRBJ2-1|TRBV7-9
ASSLVTSGSYNEQF
>TRBJ1-3|TRBV4-3
ASSQEGPDKSSGNTIY
>TRBJ2-7|TRBV15
ATSDRDRYSSYEQY
>TRBJ1-1|TRBV4-2
ASSMEEDTEAF
>TRBJ1-4|TRBV28
ASSLGGKEDKLF
>TRBJ2-2|TRBV10-3
AINPGGLQGTGELF
>TRBJ2-3|TRBV11-2
ASSLGGLAGFTDTQY
>TRBJ1-6|TRBV6-5
ASSYSPDSPLH
>TRBJ2-3|TRBV27
ASGLSTDTQY